The sequence of this T cell receptor beta chain was determined in a study of cytomegalovirus exposure and HLA in healthy donors. General study points: Cytomegalovirus-associated status was assigned to 150 or so TCR beta chains. When presence/absence was analysed, sequencing depth was taken to be roughly uniform across donors. A missense DCLRE1C variant was associated with V- and J-gene trimming of TCR beta chains in a later analysis, and an independent cohort replicated the association.

The germline CDR1 and CDR2 sequences are LGHNA and YNFKEQ. This CDR3 has 19 residues. The trim removed 4 bases at V and 5 bases at J, leaving 18 bases unmatched. About this clone: The antigen is undetermined.

It was with 60 Vbeta and 13 Jbeta primers that the PCR ran. As handled by the study authors: The count from a later analysis was tens of millions of unique TCR beta chains, some 10 million of them shared. Sequencing used immunoSEQ multiplex PCR; TCRdb keeps in-frame clones, though not all of them. The DNA was the basis for D and trimming; V, J and clone size are from that table. Here the sample table reports over 150,000 clones. The sequence was collected from a boy younger than 18 in good health and CMV-seronegative. This chain uses TRBV4-2 with TRBJ2-3; 10 positions agree with TRBD1. Sequencing was done on a sample of PBMCs. The CDR3, as DNA: TGTGCCAGCAGCCTCTACGAATTGGGACAGGGGACCAGGGGAGATACGCAGTATTTT. This translates into CASSLYELGQGTRGDTQYF.